The T cell receptor beta chain under discussion was sequenced for a study of early T cells in non-severe SARS-CoV-2 infection. About the research overall: Whole-blood bulk RNA, unsorted, was sequenced, and chains were unpaired. The study, taken as a whole, reports: Anti-spike CD8 specificities were favored by VDJdb matching, whose results missed private and CD4 specificities.

Trimming removed 2 bases from V and 13 bases from J, with 9 bases in between. CDR1 is SGHAT, CDR2 FQNNGV, per germline. The CDR3 runs 11 residues. Notes on this clonotype: Its specificity is not known.

Attachment of unique molecular identifiers was made to individual cDNA molecules. TCRdb independently ran MiXCR on the 5' RACE reads; one entry per CDR3 protein. Of around 60,000 distinct CDR3 sequences listed, approximately 11% were seen once; the top ten hold 2.5% to 3.5%. The sequences come from whole blood, collected at baseline. The chain links TRBV11-2 to TRBJ2-4; D assignment may be TRBD1 or TRBD2 (5 bases each). The sequence was collected from an adult who was a healthcare worker with PCR-confirmed SARS-CoV-2 infection or an uninfected control (not recorded which). This chain's CDR3 is CASSLLWGQYF. The CDR3 coding sequence is TGTGCCAGCAGCTTATTGTGGGGGCAGTACTTC.